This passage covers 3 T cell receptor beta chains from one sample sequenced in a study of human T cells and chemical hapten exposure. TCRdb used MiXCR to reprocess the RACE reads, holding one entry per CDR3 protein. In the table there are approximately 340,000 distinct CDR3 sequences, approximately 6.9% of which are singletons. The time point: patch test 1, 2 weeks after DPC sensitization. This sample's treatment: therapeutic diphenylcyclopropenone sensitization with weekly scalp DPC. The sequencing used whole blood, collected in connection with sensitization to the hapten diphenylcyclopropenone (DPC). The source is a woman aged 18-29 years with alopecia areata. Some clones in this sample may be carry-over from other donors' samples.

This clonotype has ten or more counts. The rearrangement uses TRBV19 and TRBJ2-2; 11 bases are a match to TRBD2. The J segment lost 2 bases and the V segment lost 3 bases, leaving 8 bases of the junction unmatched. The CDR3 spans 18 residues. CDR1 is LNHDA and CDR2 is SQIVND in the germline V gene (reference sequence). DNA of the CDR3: TGTGCCAGTAGTATCCCGACTAGCGGGGAAACTAACACCGGGGAGCTGTTTTTT. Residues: CASSIPTSGETNTGELFF.

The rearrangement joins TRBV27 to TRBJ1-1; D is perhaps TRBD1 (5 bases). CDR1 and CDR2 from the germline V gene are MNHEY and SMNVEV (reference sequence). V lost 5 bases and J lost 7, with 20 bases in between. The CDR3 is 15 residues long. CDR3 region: CASSPYTGTVYEAFF. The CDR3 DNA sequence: TGTGCCAGCAGTCCCTACACCGGGACTGTATATGAAGCTTTCTTT.

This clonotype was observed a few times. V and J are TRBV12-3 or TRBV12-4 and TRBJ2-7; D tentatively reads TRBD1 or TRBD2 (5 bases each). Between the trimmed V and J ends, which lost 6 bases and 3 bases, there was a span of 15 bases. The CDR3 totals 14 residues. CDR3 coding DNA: TGTGCCAGCAGCCCAACAGTGAGGGGCTACGAGCAGTACTTC. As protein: CASSPTVRGYEQYF.